The T cell receptor beta chain described here comes from a study of T cell responses to AZD1222 COVID-19 vaccine (dated by TCRdb to the early 2020s). Study-level background: Because spike-specific TCR depth and breadth did not differ between the two schedules, AZD1222 recipients who got a second dose at roughly 4 weeks were pooled with those who got a second dose at roughly 12 weeks. TCR sequencing was performed for roughly 250 trial participants, of whom some 200 were given two doses of AZD1222 and around 26 were given two doses of MenACWY control vaccine. Trial participants were enrolled into age subgroups of 18-55, 56-69 and 70-plus years, which contained about 150, 28 and 57 TCR-sequenced participants, respectively. What the study reported, not specific to this receptor: Participants were mostly white British, with more females than males. The authors suggested clonal diversity may have been underestimated. Because no day 14 peak-response samples were available, repertoires were characterized only after the peak T cell response. Spike-specific TCR breadth and depth rose significantly after two AZD1222 doses compared with day 0 and with MenACWY recipients. The 56-69-year group was small, and its depth increase did not reach significance, likely because of low power. Vaccine-associated CD4 TCRs spanned the whole spike protein, with dominant responses in regions 160-218 and 743-854. Only 5 to 7 AZD1222 recipients were SARS-CoV-2 seropositive at baseline, limiting conclusions about previously exposed vaccinees. Nearly half of unique spike-specific TCRs reportedly recognized epitopes outside regions mutated in the B.1.351 and B.1.1.7 variants.

A remark on this clone: Its antigen is still unknown. One base away there is no much larger clone; base qualities are not given.

The CDR3 regions of human TCRbeta chains were analyzed by immunosequencing. As for the authors' bioinformatics: Repertoire TCRs were matched against a reference library of SARS-CoV-2-specific TCRs generated with the MIRA antigen-specificity platform. Breadth was defined as the fraction of unique TCRs that were SARS-CoV-2-associated, and depth was defined as the fraction of total T cells that were SARS-CoV-2-associated. Each spike-specific TCR was assigned to its reactive spike region and to a CD4 or CD8 class using the MIRA data. Log10-transformed breadth and depth values were compared by one-way ANOVA with Sidak's multiple comparisons tests. Sourced from immuneACCESS, this table was stored by TCRdb with only in-frame sequences that have V and J called. A share of the clones is absent; for the studies checked, an unresolved V gene accounts for under half, and the remainder has no known explanation. That table is the source of V, J and clone size, and D and trimming were worked out from the DNA. This sample is represented by around 130,000 clones; 93% of them were singletons. The top ten clonotypes cover around 5.9% of the sample.

Via the germline V gene (reference sequence), CDR1 is LNHNV and CDR2 YYDKDF. The CDR3 measures 15 amino acids from cysteine to phenylalanine. The CDR3 DNA has 45 bases and is translated from base 1. V trim: 5 bases; J trim: 4 bases; unmatched bases: 6. The time point label for this specimen denotes: baseline before first vaccination. The vaccinee samples were drawn from two UK trials, COV001 and COV002, one of which was a single-blind randomized controlled phase 2/3 trial testing AZD1222 (ChAdOx1 nCoV-19) in healthy adults. Trial participant PBMC samples were collected at day 0 and day 28 after the second dose for TCRbeta chain sequencing.

The receptor comes from an adult in good health. The material sequenced was peripheral blood, taken on day 0 of AZD1222 vaccination. The chain joins TRBV15 to TRBJ1-5; 9 bases in the junction line up with TRBD1. The base sequence is TGTGCCACCAGCTCACCGACAGGGGGAAATCAGCCCCAGCATTTT. It is translated as CATSSPTGGNQPQHF.